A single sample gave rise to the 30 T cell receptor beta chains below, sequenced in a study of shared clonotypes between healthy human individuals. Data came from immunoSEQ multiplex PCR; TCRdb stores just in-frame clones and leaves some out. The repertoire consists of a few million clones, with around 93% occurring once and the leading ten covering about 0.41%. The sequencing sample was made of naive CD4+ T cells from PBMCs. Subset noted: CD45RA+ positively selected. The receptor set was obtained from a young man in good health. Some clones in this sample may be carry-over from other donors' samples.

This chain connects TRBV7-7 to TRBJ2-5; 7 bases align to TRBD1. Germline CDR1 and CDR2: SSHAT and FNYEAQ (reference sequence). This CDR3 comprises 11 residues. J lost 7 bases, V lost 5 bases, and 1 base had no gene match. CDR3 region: CASSPGGTQYF. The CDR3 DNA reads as TGTGCCAGCAGCCCAGGGGGGACCCAGTACTTC.

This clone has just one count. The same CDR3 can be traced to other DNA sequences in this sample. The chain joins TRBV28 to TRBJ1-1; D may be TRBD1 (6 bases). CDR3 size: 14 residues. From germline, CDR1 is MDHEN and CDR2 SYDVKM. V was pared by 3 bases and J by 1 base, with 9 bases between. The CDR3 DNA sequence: TGTGCCAGCAGTTTGACAGGCGGGAACACTGAAGCTTTCTTT. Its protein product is CASSLTGGNTEAFF.

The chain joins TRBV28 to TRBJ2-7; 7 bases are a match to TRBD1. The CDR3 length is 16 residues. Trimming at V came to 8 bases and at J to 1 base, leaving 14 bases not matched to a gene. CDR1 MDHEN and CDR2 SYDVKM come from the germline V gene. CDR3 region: CASSLTLGQISYEQYF. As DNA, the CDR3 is TGTGCCAGCTCTCTTACCCTGGGACAGATATCCTACGAGCAGTACTTC.

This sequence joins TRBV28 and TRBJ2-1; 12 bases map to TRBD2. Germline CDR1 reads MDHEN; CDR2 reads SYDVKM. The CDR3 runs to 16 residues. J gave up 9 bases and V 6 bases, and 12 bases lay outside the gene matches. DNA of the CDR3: TGTGCCAGCAGCGCCCCCCTAGCGGGAGGGCCGGTTGAGCAGTTCTTC. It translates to CASSAPLAGGPVEQFF. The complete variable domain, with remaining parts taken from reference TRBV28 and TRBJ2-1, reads DVKVTQSSRYLVKRTGEKVFLECVQDMDHENMFWYRQDPGLGLRLIYFSYDVKMKEKGDIPEGYSVSREKKERFSLILESASTNQTSMYLCASSAPLAGGPVEQFFGPGTRLTVL.

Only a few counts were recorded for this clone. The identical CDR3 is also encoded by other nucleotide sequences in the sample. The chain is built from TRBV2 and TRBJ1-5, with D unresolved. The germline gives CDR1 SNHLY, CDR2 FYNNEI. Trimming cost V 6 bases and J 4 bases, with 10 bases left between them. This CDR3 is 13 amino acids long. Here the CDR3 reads CASRRDGNQPQHF. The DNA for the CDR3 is TGTGCCAGCAGGAGAGATGGAAATCAGCCCCAGCATTTT.

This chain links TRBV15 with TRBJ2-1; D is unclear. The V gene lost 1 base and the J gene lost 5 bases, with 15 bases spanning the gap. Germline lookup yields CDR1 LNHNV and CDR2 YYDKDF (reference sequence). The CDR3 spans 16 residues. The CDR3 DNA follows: TGTGCCACCAGCAGAGGAGAGCCTGGGCTCCACAATGAGCAGTTCTTC. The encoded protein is CATSRGEPGLHNEQFF.

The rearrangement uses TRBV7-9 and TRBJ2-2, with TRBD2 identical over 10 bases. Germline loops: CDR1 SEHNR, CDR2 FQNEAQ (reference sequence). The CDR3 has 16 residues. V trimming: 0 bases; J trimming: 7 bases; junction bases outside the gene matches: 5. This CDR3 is CASSLARASGSGELFF. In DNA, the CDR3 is TGTGCCAGCAGCTTAGCGCGGGCTAGCGGGAGCGGGGAGCTGTTTTTT.

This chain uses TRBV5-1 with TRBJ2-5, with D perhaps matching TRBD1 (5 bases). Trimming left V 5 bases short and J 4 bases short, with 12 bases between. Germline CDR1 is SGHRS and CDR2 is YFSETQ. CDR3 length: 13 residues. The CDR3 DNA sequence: TGCGCCAGCAGTGTGACAGATTCAGAGACCCAGTACTTC. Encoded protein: CASSVTDSETQYF.

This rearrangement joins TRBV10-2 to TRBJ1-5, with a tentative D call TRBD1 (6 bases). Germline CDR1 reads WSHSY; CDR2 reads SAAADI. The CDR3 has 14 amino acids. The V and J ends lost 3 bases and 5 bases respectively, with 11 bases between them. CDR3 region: CASSDPGGDQPQHF. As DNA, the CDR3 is TGCGCCAGCAGTGATCCCGGGGGCGATCAGCCCCAGCATTTT.

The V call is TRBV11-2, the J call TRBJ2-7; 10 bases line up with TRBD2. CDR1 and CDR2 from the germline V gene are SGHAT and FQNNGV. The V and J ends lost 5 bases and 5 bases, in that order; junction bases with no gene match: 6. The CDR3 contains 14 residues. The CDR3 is CASSPRTSGNEQYF. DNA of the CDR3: TGTGCCAGCAGCCCCCGGACTAGCGGCAACGAGCAGTACTTC.

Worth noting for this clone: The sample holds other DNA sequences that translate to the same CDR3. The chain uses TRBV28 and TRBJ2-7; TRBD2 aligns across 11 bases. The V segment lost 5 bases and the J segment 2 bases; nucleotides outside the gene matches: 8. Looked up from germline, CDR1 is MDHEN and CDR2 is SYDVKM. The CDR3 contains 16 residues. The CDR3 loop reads CASSGPLAGGPYEQYF. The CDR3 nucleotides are TGTGCCAGCAGTGGACCCCTAGCGGGGGGACCCTACGAGCAGTACTTC.

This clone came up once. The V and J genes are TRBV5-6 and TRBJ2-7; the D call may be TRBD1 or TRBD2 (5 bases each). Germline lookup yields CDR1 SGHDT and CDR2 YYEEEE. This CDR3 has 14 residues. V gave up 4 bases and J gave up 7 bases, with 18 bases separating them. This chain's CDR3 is CASSAGADRVEQYF. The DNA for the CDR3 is TGTGCCAGCAGCGCCGGGGCCGACAGAGTGGAGCAGTACTTC.

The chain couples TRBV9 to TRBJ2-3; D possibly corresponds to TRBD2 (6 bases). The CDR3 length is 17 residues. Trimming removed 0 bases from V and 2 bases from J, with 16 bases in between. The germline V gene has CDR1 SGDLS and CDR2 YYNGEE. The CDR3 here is CASSVALRGGTTDTQYF. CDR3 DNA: TGTGCCAGCAGCGTAGCTCTAAGGGGCGGGACCACAGATACGCAGTATTTT.

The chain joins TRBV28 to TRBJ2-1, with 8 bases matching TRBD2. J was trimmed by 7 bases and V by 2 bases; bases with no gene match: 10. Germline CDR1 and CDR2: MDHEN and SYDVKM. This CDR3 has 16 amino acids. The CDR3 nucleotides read TGTGCCAGCAGTTTACCTTCAGCGGGAGTATCGAATGAGCAGTTCTTC. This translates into CASSLPSAGVSNEQFF.

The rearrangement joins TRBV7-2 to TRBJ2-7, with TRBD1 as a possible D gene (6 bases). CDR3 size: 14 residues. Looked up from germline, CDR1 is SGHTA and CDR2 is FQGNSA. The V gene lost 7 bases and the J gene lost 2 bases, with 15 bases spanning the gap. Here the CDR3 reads CASTKLTGTYEQYF. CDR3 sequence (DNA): TGTGCCAGCACCAAATTGACAGGTACCTACGAGCAGTACTTC. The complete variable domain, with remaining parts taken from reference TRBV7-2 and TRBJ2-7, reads GAGVSQSPSNKVTEKGKDVELRCDPISGHTALYWYRQSLGQGLEFLIYFQGNSAPDKSGLPSDRFSAERTGGSVSTLTIQRTQQEDSAVYLCASTKLTGTYEQYFGPGTRLTVT.

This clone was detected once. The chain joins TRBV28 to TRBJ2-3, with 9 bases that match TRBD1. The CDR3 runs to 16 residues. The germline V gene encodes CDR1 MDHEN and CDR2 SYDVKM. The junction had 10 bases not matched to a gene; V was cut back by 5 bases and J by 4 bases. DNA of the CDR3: TGTGCCAGCAGTCGATTTAAAAGGACAGGGGCAGATACGCAGTATTTT. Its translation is CASSRFKRTGADTQYF.

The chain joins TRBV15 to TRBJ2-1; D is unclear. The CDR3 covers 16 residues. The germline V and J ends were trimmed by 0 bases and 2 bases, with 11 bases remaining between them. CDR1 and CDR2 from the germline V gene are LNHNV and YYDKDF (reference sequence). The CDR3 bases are TGTGCCACCAGCAGAGAGGGTAGCTCAACCTACAATGAGCAGTTCTTC. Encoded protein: CATSREGSSTYNEQFF.

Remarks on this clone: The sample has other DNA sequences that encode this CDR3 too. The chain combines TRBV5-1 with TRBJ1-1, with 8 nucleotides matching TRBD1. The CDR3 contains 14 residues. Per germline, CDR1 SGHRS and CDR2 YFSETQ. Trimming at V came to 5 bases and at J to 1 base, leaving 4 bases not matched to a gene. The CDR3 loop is CASSLDRGNTEAFF. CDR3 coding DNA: TGCGCCAGCAGTTTAGACAGGGGGAACACTGAAGCTTTCTTT.

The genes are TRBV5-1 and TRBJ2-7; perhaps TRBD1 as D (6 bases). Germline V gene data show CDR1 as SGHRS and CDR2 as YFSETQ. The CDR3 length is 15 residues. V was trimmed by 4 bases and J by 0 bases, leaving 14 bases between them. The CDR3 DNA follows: TGCGCCAGCAGCATAGGACAGTTTCCCTCCTACGAGCAGTACTTC. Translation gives CASSIGQFPSYEQYF.

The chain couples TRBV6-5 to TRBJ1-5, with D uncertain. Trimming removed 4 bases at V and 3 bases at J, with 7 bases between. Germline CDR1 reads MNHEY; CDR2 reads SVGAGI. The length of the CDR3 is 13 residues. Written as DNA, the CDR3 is TGTGCCAGCAGTTTGGAATACAATCAGCCCCAGCATTTT. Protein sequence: CASSLEYNQPQHF.

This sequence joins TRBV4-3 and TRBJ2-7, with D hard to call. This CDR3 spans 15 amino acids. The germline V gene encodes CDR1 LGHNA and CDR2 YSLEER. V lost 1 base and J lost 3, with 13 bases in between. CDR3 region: CASSQVFRDDYEQYF. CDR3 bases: TGCGCCAGCAGCCAAGTATTTCGAGACGACTACGAGCAGTACTTC.

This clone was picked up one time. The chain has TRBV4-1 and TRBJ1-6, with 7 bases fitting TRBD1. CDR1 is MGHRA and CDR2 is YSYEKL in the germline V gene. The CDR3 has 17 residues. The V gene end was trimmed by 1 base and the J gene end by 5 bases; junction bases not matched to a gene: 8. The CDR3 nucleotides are TGCGCCAGCAGCCAAGCAGTGCGGGGACAGAATAATTCACCCCTCCACTTT. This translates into CASSQAVRGQNNSPLHF.

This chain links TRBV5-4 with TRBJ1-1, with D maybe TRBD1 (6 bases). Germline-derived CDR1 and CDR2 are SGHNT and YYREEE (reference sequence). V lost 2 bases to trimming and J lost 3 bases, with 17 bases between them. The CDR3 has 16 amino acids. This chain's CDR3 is CASSFGQTLWDTEAFF. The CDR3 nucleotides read TGTGCCAGCAGCTTTGGACAGACACTTTGGGACACTGAAGCTTTCTTT.

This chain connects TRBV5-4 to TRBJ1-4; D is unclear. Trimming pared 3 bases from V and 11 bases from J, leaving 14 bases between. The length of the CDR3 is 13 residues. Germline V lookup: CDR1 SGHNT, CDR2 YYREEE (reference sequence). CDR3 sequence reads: CASSSAGAAKLFF. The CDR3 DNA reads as TGTGCCAGCAGCTCGGCAGGTGCCGCTAAACTGTTTTTT.

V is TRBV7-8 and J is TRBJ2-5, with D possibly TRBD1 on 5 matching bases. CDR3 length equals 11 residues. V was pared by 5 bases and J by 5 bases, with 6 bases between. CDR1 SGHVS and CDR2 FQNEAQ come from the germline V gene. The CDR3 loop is CASSPGETQYF. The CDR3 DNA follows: TGTGCCAGCAGCCCAGGGGAGACCCAGTACTTC. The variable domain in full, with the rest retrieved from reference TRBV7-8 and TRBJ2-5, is GAGVSQSPRYKVAKRGQDVALRCDPISGHVSLFWYQQALGQGPEFLTYFQNEAQLDKSGLPSDRFFAERPEGSVSTLKIQRTQQEDSAVYLCASSPGETQYFGPGTRLLVL.

CDR3 residues: CASSLVPARSYEQYF. As DNA, the CDR3 is TGTGCCAGCAGCTTAGTCCCAGCGCGATCCTACGAGCAGTACTTC. This chain links TRBV7-9 with TRBJ2-7; no clear D. V shed 1 base and J shed 1 base, with 11 bases lying between them. CDR1 and CDR2 (germline): SEHNR, FQNEAQ (reference sequence). The CDR3 loop spans 15 amino acids. The variable domain in full, completed from reference TRBV7-9 and TRBJ2-7, reads DTGVSQNPRHKITKRGQNVTFRCDPISEHNRLYWYRQTLGQGPEFLTYFQNEAQLEKSRLLSDRFSAERPKGSFSTLEIQRTEQGDSAMYLCASSLVPARSYEQYFGPGTRLTVT.

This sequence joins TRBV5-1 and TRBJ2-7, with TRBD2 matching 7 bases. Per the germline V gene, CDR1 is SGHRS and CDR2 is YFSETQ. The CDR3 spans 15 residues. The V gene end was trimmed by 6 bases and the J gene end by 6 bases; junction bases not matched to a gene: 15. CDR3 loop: CASTPGGGRVGEQYF. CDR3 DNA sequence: TGCGCCAGCACCCCGGGAGGCGGGAGAGTTGGCGAGCAGTACTTC.

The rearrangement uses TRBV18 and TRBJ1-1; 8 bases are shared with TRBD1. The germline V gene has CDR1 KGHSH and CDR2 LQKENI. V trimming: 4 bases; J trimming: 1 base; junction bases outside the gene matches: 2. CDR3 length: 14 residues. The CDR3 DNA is TGTGCCAGCTCACTGGACAGGGCGAACACTGAAGCTTTCTTT. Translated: CASSLDRANTEAFF.

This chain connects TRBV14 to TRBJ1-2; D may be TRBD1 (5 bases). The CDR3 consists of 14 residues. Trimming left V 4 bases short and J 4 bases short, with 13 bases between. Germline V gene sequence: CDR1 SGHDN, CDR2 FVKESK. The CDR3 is CASSPTDRFYGYTF. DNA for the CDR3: TGTGCCAGCAGCCCAACCGACAGATTCTATGGCTACACCTTC.

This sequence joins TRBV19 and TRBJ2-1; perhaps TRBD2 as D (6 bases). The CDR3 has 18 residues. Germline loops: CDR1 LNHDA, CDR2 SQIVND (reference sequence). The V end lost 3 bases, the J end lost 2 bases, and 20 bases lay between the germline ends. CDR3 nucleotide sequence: TGTGCCAGTAGTATGAGGTCTTGGAGGGCCGGAACCTACAATGAGCAGTTCTTC. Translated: CASSMRSWRAGTYNEQFF.